Presented here are 13 T cell receptor beta chains from one specimen sequenced in a study of blood T cell repertoires in COVID-19. Clones were sequenced by immunoSEQ multiplex PCR, and TCRdb holds only the in-frame ones, with some missing. This table holds 200,000 or so clones, 86% found once. Sequencing input: PBMCs or T cells enriched from blood (not recorded which). Receptors were obtained from a woman between 35 and 50 years old with acute COVID-19.

This chain joins TRBV2 and TRBJ1-1; TRBD1 matches 8 bases. Germline loops: CDR1 SNHLY, CDR2 FYNNEI. V lost 6 bases, J lost 0 bases, and 9 bases stayed unmatched. The CDR3 has 16 residues. The CDR3 protein is CASSRPPDRVNTEAFF. CDR3 sequence (DNA): TGTGCCAGCAGCCGACCCCCGGACAGGGTGAACACTGAAGCTTTCTTT.

The gene calls are TRBV2 and TRBJ2-5; 10 bases line up with TRBD1. Losses at the gene ends were 7 bases for V and 3 bases for J; bases not matched to a gene: 14. Germline CDR1 reads SNHLY; CDR2 reads FYNNEI. This CDR3 contains 17 residues. CDR3 amino acids: CASTGHMTGGEKETQYF. The CDR3 nucleotides are TGTGCCAGCACGGGCCACATGACAGGGGGCGAGAAAGAGACCCAGTACTTC. Full variable domain (outside the CDR3, taken from reference TRBV2 and TRBJ2-5): EPEVTQTPSHQVTQMGQEVILRCVPISNHLYFYWYRQILGQKVEFLVSFYNNEISEKSEIFDDQFSVERPDGSNFTLKIRSTKLEDSAMYFCASTGHMTGGEKETQYFGPGTRLLVL.

CDR3 in DNA: TGTGCCAGCAGACCTAGCGGGGGGGGAGATACGCAGTATTTT. Translated, it gives CASRPSGGGDTQYF. The genes are TRBV6-5 and TRBJ2-3, with 12 bases identical to TRBD2. The V and J ends lost 6 bases and 5 bases, in that order; junction bases with no gene match: 3. Germline CDR1 MNHEY, CDR2 SVGAGI. There are 14 residues in the CDR3.

The chain carries TRBV30 and TRBJ2-5; tentatively, D is TRBD2 (5 bases). V was shortened by 4 bases and J by 6 bases, with 24 bases between the two germline ends. Per germline, CDR1 GTSNPN and CDR2 SVGIG (reference sequence). CDR3 length equals 16 residues. The CDR3 loop reads CAWISLGSPIGQTQYF. CDR3 bases: TGTGCCTGGATTAGCTTGGGGAGTCCAATTGGACAGACCCAGTACTTC.

As for this clone: Within the sample, other DNA sequences also encode this same CDR3. V and J are TRBV5-1 and TRBJ1-1, with TRBD1 as a possible D gene (6 bases). The CDR3 runs 15 residues. Per germline, CDR1 SGHRS and CDR2 YFSETQ. With 4 bases removed from V and 0 bases from J, the gap between germline ends came to 13 bases. CDR3 residues: CASSLRQGMNTEAFF. DNA of the CDR3: TGCGCCAGCAGCCTGCGTCAGGGGATGAACACTGAAGCTTTCTTT.

The chain uses TRBV7-8 and TRBJ2-3; 9 bases agree with TRBD2. The CDR3 contains 15 residues. The germline gives CDR1 SGHVS, CDR2 FQNEAQ. After removal of 1 base from V and 5 bases from J, the junction contained 4 bases not matched to a gene. CDR3 in amino acids: CASSLVLAGQDTQYF. The CDR3 region has the DNA TGTGCCAGCAGCTTAGTACTAGCGGGCCAAGATACGCAGTATTTT.

This clone is medium-sized within its sample. At one boundary the junction diverges from the germline segment, which might be a read error. V is TRBV7-7 and J is TRBJ2-4; maybe TRBD2 (6 bases). Per germline, CDR1 SSHAT and CDR2 FNYEAQ (reference sequence). This CDR3 has 15 amino acids. CDR3 in DNA: TGTGCTAGCAGCTTCTCGGGACTAGCCAAAAACATTCAGTACTTC. Amino acids: CASSFSGLAKNIQYF.

The V and J genes are TRBV5-4 and TRBJ2-2, with D perhaps matching TRBD2 (7 bases). The ends were cut back, 4 bases at V and 7 bases at J, with 17 bases in the middle. The CDR3 loop spans 15 amino acids. CDR1 and CDR2 (germline): SGHNT, YYREEE (reference sequence). DNA for the CDR3: TGTGCCAGCAGCCCCGGGGGCGGGGGCGGCGGGGAGCTGTTTTTT. Protein: CASSPGGGGGGELFF.

J is TRBJ2-3 and V is TRBV2; D is ambiguous. The germline V gene encodes CDR1 SNHLY and CDR2 FYNNEI. Trimming removed 4 bases from V and 5 bases from J, with 7 bases in between. This CDR3 has 12 amino acids. The CDR3 DNA follows: TGTGCCAGCAGTGTCGTCGGAGATACGCAGTATTTT. Translating it yields CASSVVGDTQYF. Together with reference TRBV2 and TRBJ2-3, the CDR3 gives the full variable domain: EPEVTQTPSHQVTQMGQEVILRCVPISNHLYFYWYRQILGQKVEFLVSFYNNEISEKSEIFDDQFSVERPDGSNFTLKIRSTKLEDSAMYFCASSVVGDTQYFGPGTRLTVL.

This clone was picked up a small number of times. The chain combines TRBV7-2 with TRBJ1-1; TRBD1 matches 10 bases. The CDR3 consists of 16 residues. The junction had 7 bases not matched to a gene; V was cut back by 1 base and J by 5 bases. Germline V CDR1 and CDR2: SGHTA, FQGNSA. CDR3 coding DNA: TGTGCCAGCAGCTTAGGTGGTGGACAGGGGGTAACTGAAGCTTTCTTT. Translation: CASSLGGGQGVTEAFF.

This chain connects TRBV4-1 to TRBJ1-4, with D hard to call. This CDR3 is 16 amino acids long. Germline CDR1 is MGHRA and CDR2 is YSYEKL. V was pared by 6 bases and J by 0 bases, with 14 bases between. CDR3 sequence: CASSSNPRSTNEKLFF. CDR3 nucleotide sequence: TGCGCCAGCAGTTCGAATCCCAGATCAACTAATGAAAAACTGTTTTTT.

J is TRBJ2-1 and V is TRBV3-1 (or the pseudogene TRBV3-2); TRBD2 agrees at 15 bases. The CDR3 length is 18 residues. Germline V gene data show CDR1 as LGHDT and CDR2 as YNNKEL (reference sequence). V lost 1 base to trimming and J lost 11 bases; unmatched junction nucleotides: 12. This CDR3 reads CASSQAGLAGGRGGKQFF. For the CDR3, the DNA is TGTGCCAGCAGCCAAGCGGGACTAGCGGGGGGAAGGGGAGGGAAGCAGTTCTTC.

The chain carries TRBV5-1 and TRBJ1-4, with TRBD1 matching over 9 bases. Looked up from germline, CDR1 is SGHRS and CDR2 is YFSETQ. The CDR3 covers 14 residues. V trimming: 4 bases; J trimming: 8 bases; junction bases outside the gene matches: 6. The CDR3 region has the DNA TGCGCCAGCAGCCCACAGGGGGCGAACGAAAAACTGTTTTTT. This codes for CASSPQGANEKLFF.